Following are 11 T cell receptor beta chains from one sample sequenced in a study of blood T cell repertoires in COVID-19. TCRdb's table, derived via immunoSEQ multiplex PCR, lists solely in-frame clones and lacks some. The data hold approximately 470,000 clones, with roughly 90% observed a single time. Input material: PBMCs or T cells enriched from blood (not recorded which). The receptors come from a woman aged 18-29 years who had recovered from COVID-19.

V is TRBV2 and J is TRBJ1-6, with unresolved D. In germline, CDR1 is SNHLY, CDR2 FYNNEI. Trimming cost V 8 bases and J 12 bases, with 17 bases left between them. The CDR3 is made up of 13 amino acids. The CDR3 loop is CASLLAPPGPLHF. As DNA, the CDR3 is TGTGCCAGCCTTTTGGCCCCCCCAGGACCCCTCCACTTT.

This sequence joins TRBV7-3 and TRBJ1-1, with D maybe TRBD1 (6 bases). The germline CDR1 and CDR2 sequences are SGHTA and FQGTGA. V lost 5 bases and J lost 8, with 9 bases in between. There are 11 residues in the CDR3. CDR3 loop: CASSNDREAFF. In DNA, the CDR3 is TGTGCCAGCAGCAATGACAGGGAAGCTTTCTTT.

The chain is built from TRBV3-1 (or the pseudogene TRBV3-2) and TRBJ1-2, with 7 nucleotides matching TRBD1. The length of the CDR3 is 17 residues. Germline V gene lookup returns CDR1 LGHDT and CDR2 YNNKEL (reference sequence). V was clipped by 1 base and J by 4 bases; unmatched bases: 12. In nucleotides, the CDR3 is TGTGCCAGCAGCCAAGTACGAAACTCTCGGGACAGCTATGGCTACACCTTC. Translated: CASSQVRNSRDSYGYTF.

The rearrangement joins TRBV5-4 to TRBJ2-6; D not resolved. The CDR3 extends over 14 amino acids. The V end was cut by 1 base, the J end by 2 bases, with 4 bases between. Per the germline V gene, CDR1 is SGHNT and CDR2 is YYREEE (reference sequence). The CDR3 sequence: CASSLRAGANVLTF. The CDR3 DNA sequence: TGTGCCAGCAGCTTGCGGGCTGGGGCCAACGTCCTGACTTTC. Using reference TRBV5-4 and TRBJ2-6 for the parts outside the CDR3, the full variable domain is ETGVTQSPTHLIKTRGQQVTLRCSSQSGHNTVSWYQQALGQGPQFIFQYYREEENGRGNFPPRFSGLQFPNYSSELNVNALELDDSALYLCASSLRAGANVLTFGAGSRLTVL.

The chain employs TRBV6-1 and TRBJ2-1; D is undetermined. Germline assignment: CDR1 MNHNS and CDR2 SASEGT. Trimming shortened V by 2 bases and J by 8 bases, and 19 bases separated the two germline ends. This CDR3 contains 16 residues. The CDR3 protein is CASSESRSVRPDEQFF. For the CDR3, the DNA is TGTGCCAGCAGTGAATCGAGGTCTGTCCGGCCCGATGAGCAGTTCTTC.

The chain is built from TRBV15 and TRBJ2-5, with D possibly TRBD2 on 6 matching bases. This CDR3 comprises 17 residues. Germline CDR1 and CDR2: LNHNV and YYDKDF (reference sequence). The ends were cut back, 1 base at V and 1 base at J, with 16 bases in the middle. The CDR3 DNA follows: TGTGCCACCAGCAGAGCGAGATGGGACTCCCGCCAAGAGACCCAGTACTTC. Its translation: CATSRARWDSRQETQYF.

The chain carries TRBV10-3 and TRBJ1-1, with no clear D. The V and J ends lost 4 bases and 2 bases respectively, with 5 bases between them. CDR3 length: 12 amino acids. Per germline, CDR1 ENHRY and CDR2 SYGVKD. The CDR3 sequence is CAISGLNTEAFF. In DNA form, the CDR3 reads TGTGCCATCAGTGGACTTAACACTGAAGCTTTCTTT.

V is TRBV10-2 and J is TRBJ2-1; D might be TRBD1 (5 bases). CDR3 size: 14 residues. The V gene lost 0 bases and the J gene lost 9 bases, with 12 bases spanning the gap. CDR1 is WSHSY and CDR2 is SAAADI in the germline V gene. CDR3: CASSESGHRTEQFF. The CDR3 DNA is TGCGCCAGCAGTGAGTCGGGGCACCGTACTGAGCAGTTCTTC.

J is TRBJ2-7 and V is TRBV2; 11 bases agree with TRBD2. CDR1 is SNHLY and CDR2 is FYNNEI in the germline V gene. J was trimmed by 6 bases and V by 3 bases; bases with no gene match: 4. This CDR3 comprises 14 residues. The CDR3 sequence is CASSEDLAGGEQYF. CDR3 DNA: TGTGCCAGCAGTGAGGATCTAGCGGGGGGCGAGCAGTACTTC.

The chain's CDR3 is CASSIQITGELFF. The CDR3 coding sequence is TGTGCCAGCAGCATACAGATCACCGGGGAGCTGTTTTTT. The gene calls are TRBV7-9 and TRBJ2-2; D unresolved. The CDR3 has 13 residues. Between the trimmed V and J ends, which lost 5 bases and 4 bases, there was a span of 8 bases. Per germline, CDR1 SEHNR and CDR2 FQNEAQ (reference sequence).

CDR3 nucleotide sequence: TGTGCCAGCAGCTCCGGCACTCGGGGACAGGGGACTAACTATGGCTACACCTTC. It encodes CASSSGTRGQGTNYGYTF. The chain couples TRBV7-9 to TRBJ1-2; 10 positions match TRBD1. Losses at the gene ends were 4 bases for V and 0 bases for J; bases not matched to a gene: 11. Germline V gene sequence: CDR1 SEHNR, CDR2 FQNEAQ (reference sequence). CDR3 length equals 18 residues.